Here is one T cell receptor (beta chain) with its context. Germline V gives CDR1 SGHVS, CDR2 FNYEAQ. This CDR3 contains 13 residues. The germline V and J ends were trimmed by 1 base and 4 bases, with 8 bases remaining between them. Genomic DNA, serving as template, underwent TCR beta VDJ and CDR3 profiling. TCRdb redid the calling of the reads with MiXCR, one entry per CDR3 protein. The sample gives roughly 130,000 distinct CDR3 sequences, 48% of which show up once; about 2.7% is in the top ten. This sample is part of a study of CD8+CD57+ T cells in acquired aplastic anemia. Turning to the study itself: Sorted CD4+ and CD8+ cells gave an average of about 3.4 ug of DNA.

The genes are TRBV7-6 and TRBJ2-7; unclear D gene. The clonotype originates from a human donor in good health, serving as a control. The material sequenced was sorted CD4+, CD8+, or CD8+CD57+ T cells (not recorded which) from PBMCs. In DNA, the CDR3 is TGTGCCAGCAGCTTAGATCCCCCGTACGAGCAGTACTTC. Encoded protein: CASSLDPPYEQYF.